This T cell receptor (beta chain) comes out of a study of radiotherapy plus CTLA-4 blockade in lung cancer. Study at large: Across the patients, objective responses occurred in about 18%, and disease control in under 35%.

Clones were read by immunoSEQ multiplex PCR, and TCRdb kept only the in-frame ones, dropping some. The sample records some 110,000 clones, about 80% being singletons. The CDR3 extends over 18 amino acids. CDR1 LGHNA and CDR2 YSLEER come from the germline V gene. J lost 6 bases, V lost 4 bases, and 13 bases had no gene match. The TCR sequence derives from a human donor with non-small cell lung cancer that progressed on radiotherapy plus ipilimumab. Some clones in this sample may be carry-over from other donors' samples. This specimen was peripheral blood, taken from a patient treated with radiotherapy plus ipilimumab. V usage is TRBV4-3 and J usage is TRBJ2-7, with 15 bases aligning to TRBD2. CDR3 region: CASSPGLAGGLLSTEQYF. For the CDR3, the DNA is TGCGCCAGCAGCCCTGGACTAGCGGGGGGGCTTTTATCTACCGAGCAGTACTTC.